The clone carrying this T cell receptor (beta chain) was seen a handful of times. Additional DNA sequences in this sample encode the identical CDR3. Original handling: The assay estimated nucleated cells by amplifying reference gene primers. Using immunoSEQ multiplex PCR, the repertoire was profiled, and TCRdb retains in-frame clones only, with some absent. D and trimming were read from the DNA, whereas the V and J calls and clone size are those reported in that table. Of about 150,000 clones listed, about 87% are singletons. These data originate in a study of blood T cell repertoires in COVID-19. Study-level information: The United States, Italy and Spain were the sources of the acute and convalescent COVID-19 samples. PBMCs, B-cell-depleted T cells, or T cells were the source of the cDNA or gDNA that made up the material.

The germline V gene has CDR1 LGHDT and CDR2 YNNKEL (reference sequence). The V end was cut by 3 bases, the J end by 4 bases, with 9 bases between. CDR3 length: 13 amino acids. The sequence was collected from an elderly man with acute or convalescent COVID-19. The genes are TRBV3-1 (or the pseudogene TRBV3-2) and TRBJ1-1, with a possible D match to TRBD1 (5 bases). Material: peripheral blood. The CDR3 nucleotides read TGTGCCAGCAGCCACGGCGGGGGCACTGAAGCTTTCTTT. Protein: CASSHGGGTEAFF.